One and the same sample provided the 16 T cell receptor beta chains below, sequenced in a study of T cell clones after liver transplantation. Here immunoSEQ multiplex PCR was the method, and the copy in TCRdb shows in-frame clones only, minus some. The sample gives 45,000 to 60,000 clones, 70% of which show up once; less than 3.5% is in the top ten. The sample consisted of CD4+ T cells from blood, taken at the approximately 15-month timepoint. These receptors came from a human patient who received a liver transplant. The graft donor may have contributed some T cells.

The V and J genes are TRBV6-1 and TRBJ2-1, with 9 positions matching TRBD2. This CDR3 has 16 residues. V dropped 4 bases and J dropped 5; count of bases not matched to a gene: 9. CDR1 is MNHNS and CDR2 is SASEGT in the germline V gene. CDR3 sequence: CASSAPAGGPDNEQFF. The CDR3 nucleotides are TGTGCCAGCAGTGCTCCCGCGGGGGGGCCGGACAATGAGCAGTTCTTC.

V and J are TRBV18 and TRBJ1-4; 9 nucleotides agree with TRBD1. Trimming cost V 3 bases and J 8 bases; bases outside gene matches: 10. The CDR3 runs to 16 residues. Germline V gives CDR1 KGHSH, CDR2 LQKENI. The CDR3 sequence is CASSPLQGASGEKLFF. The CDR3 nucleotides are TGTGCCAGCTCACCTCTACAGGGGGCATCAGGGGAAAAACTGTTTTTT.

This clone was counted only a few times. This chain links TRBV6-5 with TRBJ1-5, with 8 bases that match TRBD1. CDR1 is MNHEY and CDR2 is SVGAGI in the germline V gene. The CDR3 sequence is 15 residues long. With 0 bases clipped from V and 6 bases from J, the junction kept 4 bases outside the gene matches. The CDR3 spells CASSYSPDRAQPQHF. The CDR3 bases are TGTGCCAGCAGTTACTCCCCGGACAGGGCTCAGCCCCAGCATTTT.

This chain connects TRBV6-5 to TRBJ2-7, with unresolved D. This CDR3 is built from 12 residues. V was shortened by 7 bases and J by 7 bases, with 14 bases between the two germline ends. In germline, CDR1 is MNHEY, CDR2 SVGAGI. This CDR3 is CASTTPPGEQYV. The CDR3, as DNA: TGTGCCAGCACCACCCCGCCTGGTGAGCAGTACGTC.

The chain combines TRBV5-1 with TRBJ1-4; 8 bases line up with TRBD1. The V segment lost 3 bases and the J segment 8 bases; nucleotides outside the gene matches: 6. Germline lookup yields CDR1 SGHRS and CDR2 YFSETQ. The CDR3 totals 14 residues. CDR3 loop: CASSSGQAQEKLFF. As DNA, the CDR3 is TGCGCCAGCAGCTCGGGACAGGCCCAGGAAAAACTGTTTTTT.

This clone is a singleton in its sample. The CDR3 protein is CAISELQGTSPLHF. The CDR3 DNA sequence: TGTGCCATCAGTGAGCTCCAGGGGACTTCACCCCTCCACTTT. J is TRBJ1-6 and V is TRBV10-3; perhaps TRBD1 as D (6 bases). Trimming pared 2 bases from V and 9 bases from J, leaving 11 bases between. From germline, CDR1 is ENHRY and CDR2 SYGVKD. This CDR3 has 14 residues.

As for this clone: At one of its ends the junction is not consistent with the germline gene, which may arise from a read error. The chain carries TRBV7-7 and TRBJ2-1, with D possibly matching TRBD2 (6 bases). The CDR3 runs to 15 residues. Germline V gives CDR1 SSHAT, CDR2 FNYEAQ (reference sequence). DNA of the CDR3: TGTGCTAGCAGCTTAAGGCGGGAAGGATACAATGAGCAGTTCTTC. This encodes CASSLRREGYNEQFF.

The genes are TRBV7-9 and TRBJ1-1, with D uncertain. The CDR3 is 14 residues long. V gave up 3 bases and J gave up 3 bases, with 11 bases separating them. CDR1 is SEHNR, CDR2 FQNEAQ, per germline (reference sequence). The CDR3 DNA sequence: TGTGCCAGCAGCTTGAAGGCGCGGCACACTGAAGCTTTCTTT. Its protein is CASSLKARHTEAFF.

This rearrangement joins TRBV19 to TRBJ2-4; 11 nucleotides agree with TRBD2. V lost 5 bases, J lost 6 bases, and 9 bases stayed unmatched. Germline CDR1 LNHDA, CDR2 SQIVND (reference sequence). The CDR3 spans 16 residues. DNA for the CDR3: TGTGCCAGTAGTCTGATGACTAGCGGGATTGGAAACATTCAGTACTTC. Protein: CASSLMTSGIGNIQYF.

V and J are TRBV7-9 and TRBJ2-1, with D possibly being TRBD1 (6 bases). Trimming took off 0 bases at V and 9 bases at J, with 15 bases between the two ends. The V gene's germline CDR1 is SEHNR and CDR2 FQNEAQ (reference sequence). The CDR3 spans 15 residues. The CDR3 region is CASSLAPGDLSEQFF. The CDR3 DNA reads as TGTGCCAGCAGCTTAGCTCCAGGGGATTTGAGTGAGCAGTTCTTC.

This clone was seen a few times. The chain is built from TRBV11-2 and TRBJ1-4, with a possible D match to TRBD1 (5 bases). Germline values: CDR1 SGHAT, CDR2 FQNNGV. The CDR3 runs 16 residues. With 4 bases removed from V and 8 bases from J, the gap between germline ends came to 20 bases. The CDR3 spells CASSSTYRGRVEKLFF. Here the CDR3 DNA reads TGTGCCAGCAGCTCAACATATCGGGGCAGGGTGGAAAAACTGTTTTTT.

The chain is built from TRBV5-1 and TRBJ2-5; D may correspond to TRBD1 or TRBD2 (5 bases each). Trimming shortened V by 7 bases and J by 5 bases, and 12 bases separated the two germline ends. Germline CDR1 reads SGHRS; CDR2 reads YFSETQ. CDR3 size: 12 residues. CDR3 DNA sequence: TGCGCCAGCCGGGACCCCCCCGAGACCCAGTACTTC. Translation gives CASRDPPETQYF.

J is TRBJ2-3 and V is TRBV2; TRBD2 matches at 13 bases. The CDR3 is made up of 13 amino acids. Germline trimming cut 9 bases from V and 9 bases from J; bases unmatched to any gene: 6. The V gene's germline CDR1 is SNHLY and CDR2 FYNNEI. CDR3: CARGTSGALTQYF. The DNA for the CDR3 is TGTGCCAGGGGGACTAGCGGGGCTCTAACGCAGTATTTT.

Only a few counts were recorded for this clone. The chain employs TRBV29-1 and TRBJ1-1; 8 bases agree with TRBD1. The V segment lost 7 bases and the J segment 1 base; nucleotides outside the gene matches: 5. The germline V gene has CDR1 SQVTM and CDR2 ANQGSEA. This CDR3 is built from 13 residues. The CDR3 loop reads CSARGQANTEAFF. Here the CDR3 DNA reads TGCAGCGCAAGGGGACAGGCGAACACTGAAGCTTTCTTT.

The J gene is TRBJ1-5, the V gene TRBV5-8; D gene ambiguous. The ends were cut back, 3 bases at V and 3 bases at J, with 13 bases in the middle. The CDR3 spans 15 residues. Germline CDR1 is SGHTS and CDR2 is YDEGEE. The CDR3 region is CASSSGSGNNQPQHF. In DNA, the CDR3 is TGTGCCAGCAGCTCCGGATCGGGAAACAATCAGCCCCAGCATTTT.

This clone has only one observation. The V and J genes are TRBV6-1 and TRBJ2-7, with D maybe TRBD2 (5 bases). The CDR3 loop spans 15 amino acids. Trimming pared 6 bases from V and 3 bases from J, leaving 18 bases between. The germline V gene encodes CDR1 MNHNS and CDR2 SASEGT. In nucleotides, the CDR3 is TGTGCCAGCAGGGAGCCCGGGAACAGTCTCTACGAGCAGTACTTC. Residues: CASREPGNSLYEQYF.